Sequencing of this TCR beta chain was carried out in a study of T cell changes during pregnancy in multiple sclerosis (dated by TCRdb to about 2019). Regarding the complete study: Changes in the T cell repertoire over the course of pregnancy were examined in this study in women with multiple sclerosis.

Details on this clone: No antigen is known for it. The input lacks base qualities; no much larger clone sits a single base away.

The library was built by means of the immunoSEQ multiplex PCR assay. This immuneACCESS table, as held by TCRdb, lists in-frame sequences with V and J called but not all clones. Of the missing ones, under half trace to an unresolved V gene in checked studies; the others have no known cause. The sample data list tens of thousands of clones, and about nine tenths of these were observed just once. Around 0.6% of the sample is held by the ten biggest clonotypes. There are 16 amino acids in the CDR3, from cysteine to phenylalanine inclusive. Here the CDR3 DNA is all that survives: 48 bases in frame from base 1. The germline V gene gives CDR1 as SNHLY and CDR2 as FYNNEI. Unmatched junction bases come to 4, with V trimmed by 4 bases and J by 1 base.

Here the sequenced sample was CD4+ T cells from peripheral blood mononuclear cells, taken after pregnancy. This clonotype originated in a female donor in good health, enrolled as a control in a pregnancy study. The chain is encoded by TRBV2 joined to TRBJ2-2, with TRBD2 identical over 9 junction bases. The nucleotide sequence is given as TGTGCCAGCAGTGTACGTAGCGGGAGGAACACCGGGGAGCTGTTTTTT. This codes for CASSVRSGRNTGELFF.